The sample holds many counts of the clone carrying this T cell receptor (beta chain). Its antigen is still unknown. MiXCR, applied by TCRdb to the RT-PCR reads, yields one record per CDR3 protein. The data show hundreds of thousands of distinct CDR3 sequences, roughly 20% seen once. The data were obtained in a study of response to subunit inactivated influenza vaccine. Notes on the study in general: T cells newly recruited by each seasonal influenza vaccination are few, the authors suggested.

This sequence originates from a man in his forties or fifties who received an inactivated influenza vaccine. The specimen comprised PBMCs from blood, sampled more than 4 days after vaccination.

The CDR3 DNA reads as TGTGCCAGCAGTCCCCGACTAGCGGGAGGCCTCTACCCTTCCTACGAGCAGTACTTC. This translates into CASSPRLAGGLYPSYEQYF. The chain couples TRBV6-1 to TRBJ2-7; 13 nucleotides agree with TRBD2. The length of the CDR3 is 19 residues. V lost 5 bases and J lost 1; bases outside the gene matches: 14. Per germline, CDR1 MNHNS and CDR2 SASEGT.